One and the same sample provided the 20 T cell receptor beta chains below, sequenced in a study of graft-versus-host responses after intestinal transplantation. These receptors' antigens are unknown. Generated by immunoSEQ multiplex PCR, the TCRdb table keeps only in-frame clones and is missing some. Here the sample spans 90,000 to 150,000 clones, just under 95% being singletons. Sequencing was performed on unstimulated CD4+ T cells sorted from spleen or lymph node cells, taken before intestinal transplant. These receptors were taken from a human donor who received an intestinal transplant.

The rearrangement links TRBV27 to TRBJ1-2; a possible D gene is TRBD1 (5 bases). V gave up 4 bases and J gave up 4 bases, with 22 bases separating them. This CDR3 has 17 residues. Germline V gene data show CDR1 as MNHEY and CDR2 as SMNVEV (reference sequence). The CDR3 coding sequence is TGTGCCAGCAGTTGGGGTACAGTGGGGGGAGTCCTCTATGGCTACACCTTC. This encodes CASSWGTVGGVLYGYTF.

A single count supports this clone. V is TRBV6-1 and J is TRBJ2-1; 9 positions agree with TRBD2. J lost 7 bases, V lost 8 bases, and 12 bases had no gene match. The germline CDR1 and CDR2 sequences are MNHNS and SASEGT. This CDR3 spans 15 amino acids. CDR3 in DNA: TGTGCCAGCGGGAGGGGTTCTAGCGGGATAAATGAGCAGTTCTTC. It is translated as CASGRGSSGINEQFF.

This clone was counted a few times. V and J are TRBV29-1 and TRBJ2-5; 8 bases are a match to TRBD1. V trimming: 7 bases; J trimming: 4 bases; junction bases outside the gene matches: 11. Looked up from germline, CDR1 is SQVTM and CDR2 is ANQGSEA. The CDR3 consists of 14 residues. The CDR3 sequence is CSAQGQGGSETQYF. The DNA for the CDR3 is TGCAGCGCTCAAGGACAGGGCGGTTCAGAGACCCAGTACTTC.

This clone appeared a single time. The chain joins TRBV5-1 to TRBJ2-1, with D tentatively TRBD1 (6 bases). The CDR3 covers 14 residues. Deletions cut 0 bases from V and 7 bases from J, with 11 bases between. Germline values: CDR1 SGHRS, CDR2 YFSETQ. The CDR3 DNA is TGCGCCAGCAGCTTGGACAGGGTCGAGAATGAGCAGTTCTTC. Its protein is CASSLDRVENEQFF. The full variable domain, with the rest looked up from reference TRBV5-1 and TRBJ2-1, is KAGVTQTPRYLIKTRGQQVTLSCSPISGHRSVSWYQQTPGQGLQFLFEYFSETQRNKGNFPGRFSGRQFSNSRSEMNVSTLELGDSALYLCASSLDRVENEQFFGPGTRLTVL.

The gene calls are TRBV5-6 and TRBJ2-7; 12 nucleotides line up with TRBD2. This CDR3 spans 16 amino acids. The germline V gene encodes CDR1 SGHDT and CDR2 YYEEEE. V shed 2 bases, J shed 7 bases, and the junction held 10 bases outside the gene matches. The CDR3: CASSFRRLAGVGEQYF. The CDR3, as DNA: TGTGCCAGCAGCTTTCGGCGACTAGCGGGAGTGGGAGAGCAGTACTTC.

The CDR3 protein is CASSGRPGLAGIYEQYF. The CDR3 DNA is TGTGCCAGCAGCGGACGTCCCGGACTAGCGGGAATCTACGAGCAGTACTTC. This rearrangement joins TRBV5-4 to TRBJ2-7, with TRBD2 matching 12 bases. The length of the CDR3 is 17 residues. V lost 4 bases to trimming and J lost 3 bases; unmatched junction nucleotides: 11. The germline V gene encodes CDR1 SGHNT and CDR2 YYREEE (reference sequence).

V is TRBV6-1 and J is TRBJ2-1; weak D call: TRBD2 (5 bases). The CDR3 sequence is 12 residues long. The V gene lost 6 bases and the J gene lost 9 bases, with 12 bases spanning the gap. Germline CDR1 reads MNHNS; CDR2 reads SASEGT. The DNA of the CDR3 is TGTGCCAGCAGAGACTACCTTCGTGAGCAGTTCTTC. The encoded protein is CASRDYLREQFF.

In its sample, this clone was seen once. This chain uses TRBV6-1 with TRBJ1-1; weak D call: TRBD1 (6 bases). With 6 bases removed from V and 7 bases from J, the gap between germline ends came to 15 bases. Germline CDR1 is MNHNS and CDR2 is SASEGT. The CDR3 is 13 residues long. The CDR3 loop reads CASRENTDSEAFF. The CDR3 DNA reads as TGTGCCAGCAGGGAGAATACGGACAGTGAAGCTTTCTTT.

The chain carries TRBV5-5 and TRBJ2-1; D remains unclear. Germline V gene lookup returns CDR1 SGHKS and CDR2 YYEKEE (reference sequence). This CDR3 is 18 amino acids long. Trimming cost V 4 bases and J 1 base, with 21 bases left between them. CDR3 DNA sequence: TGTGCCAGCAGCCTACGACAAGACTCCAGGATTTCCTACAATGAGCAGTTCTTC. It codes for CASSLRQDSRISYNEQFF.

The V and J genes are TRBV28 and TRBJ2-1; D may be TRBD2 (5 bases). CDR1 MDHEN and CDR2 SYDVKM come from the germline V gene. Between the trimmed V and J ends, which lost 3 bases and 5 bases, there was a span of 17 bases. There are 16 residues in the CDR3. CDR3 coding DNA: TGTGCCAGCAGTTTGGCGCCTAGCCCTGTGGACAATGAGCAGTTCTTC. Amino acid sequence: CASSLAPSPVDNEQFF. Full variable domain (remainder filled in from reference TRBV28 and TRBJ2-1): DVKVTQSSRYLVKRTGEKVFLECVQDMDHENMFWYRQDPGLGLRLIYFSYDVKMKEKGDIPEGYSVSREKKERFSLILESASTNQTSMYLCASSLAPSPVDNEQFFGPGTRLTVL.

The rearrangement links TRBV6-5 to TRBJ2-7; D unresolved. Germline CDR1 and CDR2: MNHEY and SVGAGI. The CDR3 is 14 residues long. V lost 4 bases and J lost 0, with 10 bases in between. The CDR3 protein is CASSLSPISYEQYF. Here the CDR3 DNA reads TGTGCCAGCAGTTTATCCCCGATCTCCTACGAGCAGTACTTC.

The CDR3 sequence: CASSNEGGELFF. CDR3 coding DNA: TGTGCCAGCAGCAACGAGGGCGGGGAGCTGTTTTTT. This rearrangement joins TRBV2 to TRBJ2-2; TRBD2 might be the D (5 bases). Per the germline V gene, CDR1 is SNHLY and CDR2 is FYNNEI. The CDR3 is 12 amino acids. V was pared by 6 bases and J by 7 bases, with 9 bases between.

This clone turned up a few times. The J gene is TRBJ2-1, the V gene TRBV11-3; no reliable D call. V was shortened by 2 bases and J by 0 bases, with 8 bases between the two germline ends. Germline values: CDR1 SGHNT, CDR2 YENEEA. This CDR3 region has 15 residues. DNA for the CDR3: TGTGCCAGCAGCTTAACACTTAGCTCCTACAATGAGCAGTTCTTC. Translated: CASSLTLSSYNEQFF. The complete variable domain, with remaining parts taken from reference TRBV11-3 and TRBJ2-1, reads EAGVVQSPRYKIIEKKQPVAFWCNPISGHNTLYWYLQNLGQGPELLIRYENEEAVDDSQLPKDRFSAERLKGVDSTLKIQPAELGDSAVYLCASSLTLSSYNEQFFGPGTRLTVL.

This sequence joins TRBV27 and TRBJ2-2; D gene ambiguous. Trimming took off 5 bases at V and 4 bases at J, with 11 bases between the two ends. From germline, CDR1 is MNHEY and CDR2 SMNVEV (reference sequence). CDR3 size: 14 residues. In DNA, the CDR3 is TGTGCCAGCAGTATCGGTTGGAGCACCGGGGAGCTGTTTTTT. Translation: CASSIGWSTGELFF.

The rearrangement joins TRBV6-5 to TRBJ2-7, with D maybe TRBD2 (6 bases). From germline, CDR1 is MNHEY and CDR2 SVGAGI. Trimming removed 6 bases at V and 2 bases at J, with 17 bases between. The CDR3 has 15 residues. The CDR3 is CASRNGGGGAYEQYF. The DNA for the CDR3 is TGTGCCAGCAGAAACGGGGGAGGTGGGGCCTACGAGCAGTACTTC.

The V gene is TRBV6-5, the J gene TRBJ1-5; D unclear. CDR3 length equals 9 residues. V was cut by 4 bases and J by 10 bases, with 2 bases left in between. Germline CDR1 MNHEY, CDR2 SVGAGI. CDR3 coding DNA: TGTGCCAGCAGTTCCCCCCAGCATTTT. Encoded protein: CASSSPQHF.

The chain couples TRBV6-5 to TRBJ2-2; no reliable D call. Trimming removed 5 bases from V and 2 bases from J, with 6 bases in between. CDR1 and CDR2 (germline): MNHEY, SVGAGI. The length of the CDR3 is 13 residues. CDR3 bases: TGTGCCAGCAGTAACTTTAACACCGGGGAGCTGTTTTTT. Translation gives CASSNFNTGELFF.

The rearrangement joins TRBV25-1 to TRBJ2-2; D assignment may be TRBD1 or TRBD2 (5 bases each). The CDR3 runs 14 residues. CDR1 MGHDK and CDR2 SYGVNS come from the germline V gene. V shed 4 bases and J shed 4 bases, with 10 bases lying between them. In DNA form, the CDR3 reads TGTGCCAGCAGTGGCCTTGGGACCACCGGGGAGCTGTTTTTT. Protein sequence: CASSGLGTTGELFF.

The chain has TRBV10-3 and TRBJ1-2; 8 nucleotides align to TRBD1. The CDR3 covers 16 residues. Trimming removed 11 bases from V and 0 bases from J; junction bases left unmatched: 14. The germline V gene encodes CDR1 ENHRY and CDR2 SYGVKD. For the CDR3, the DNA is TGTGCCTCCACCGGGGGCCAGGGACAGGCTAACTATGGCTACACCTTC. As protein: CASTGGQGQANYGYTF.

The rearrangement links TRBV15 to TRBJ2-7; D gene uncertain. Germline V gives CDR1 LNHNV, CDR2 YYDKDF (reference sequence). The CDR3 has 16 amino acids. V was cut by 0 bases and J by 0 bases, with 12 bases left in between. The CDR3, as DNA: TGTGCCACCAGCAGAGATCTGGGGTACAGCTCCTACGAGCAGTACTTC. It codes for CATSRDLGYSSYEQYF.